This entry concerns a single TCR beta chain. 5'RACE with constant-segment primers built TCRalpha and TCRbeta cDNA libraries with UMIs. TCRdb recomputed calls from the 5' RACE reads with MiXCR, one row per CDR3 protein. Here the sample spans about 150,000 distinct CDR3 sequences, more than 12% being singletons. This entry is derived from a study of T-cell memory formation after mild COVID-19. The TCR comes from an adult woman who had mild COVID-19 (a few samples of this study predate the infection). Cell type and time point are not known. The sequenced material came from PBMCs or a T cell subset sorted from them (not recorded which).

The CDR3 region is CASSLTDSSFPWELFF. CDR3 nucleotide sequence: TGTGCCAGCAGTTTGACGGACTCCTCGTTCCCCTGGGAGCTGTTTTTT. The gene calls are TRBV6-2 or TRBV6-3 and TRBJ2-2; D might be TRBD2 (5 bases). The CDR3 is made up of 16 amino acids. The ends were cut back, 4 bases at V and 9 bases at J, with 21 bases in the middle. Germline V gives CDR1 MNHEY, CDR2 SVGEGT.